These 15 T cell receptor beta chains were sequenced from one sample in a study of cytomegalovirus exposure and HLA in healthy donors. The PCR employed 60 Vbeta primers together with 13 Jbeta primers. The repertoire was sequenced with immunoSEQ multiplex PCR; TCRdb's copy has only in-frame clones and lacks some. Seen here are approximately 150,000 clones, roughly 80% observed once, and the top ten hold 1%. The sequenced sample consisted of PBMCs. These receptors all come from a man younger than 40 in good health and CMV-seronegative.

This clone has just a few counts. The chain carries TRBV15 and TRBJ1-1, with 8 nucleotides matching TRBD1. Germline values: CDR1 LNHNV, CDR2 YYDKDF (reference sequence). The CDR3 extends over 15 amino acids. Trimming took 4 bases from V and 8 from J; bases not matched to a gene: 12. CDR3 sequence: CATSIRQGALREAFF. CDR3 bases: TGTGCCACCAGCATTAGGCAGGGGGCGCTTAGGGAAGCTTTCTTT.

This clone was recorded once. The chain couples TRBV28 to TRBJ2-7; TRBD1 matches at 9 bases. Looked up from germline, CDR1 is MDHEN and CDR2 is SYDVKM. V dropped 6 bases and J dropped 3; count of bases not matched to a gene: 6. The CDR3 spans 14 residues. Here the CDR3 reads CASRKGQGSYEQYF. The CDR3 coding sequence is TGTGCCAGCAGGAAGGGACAGGGCAGCTACGAGCAGTACTTC.

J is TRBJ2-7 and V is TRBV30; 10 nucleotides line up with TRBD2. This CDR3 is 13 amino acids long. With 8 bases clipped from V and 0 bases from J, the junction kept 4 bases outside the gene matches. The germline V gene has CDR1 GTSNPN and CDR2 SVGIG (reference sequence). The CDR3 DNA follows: TGTGCCCTGGGACTAGCGTCCTCCTACGAGCAGTACTTC. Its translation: CALGLASSYEQYF.

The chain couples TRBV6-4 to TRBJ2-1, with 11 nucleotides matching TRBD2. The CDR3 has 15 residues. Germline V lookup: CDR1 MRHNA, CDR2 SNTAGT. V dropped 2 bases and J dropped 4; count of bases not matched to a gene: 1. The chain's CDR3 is CASSDTSGRYNEQFF. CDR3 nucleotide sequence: TGTGCCAGCAGTGACACTAGCGGGAGATACAATGAGCAGTTCTTC.

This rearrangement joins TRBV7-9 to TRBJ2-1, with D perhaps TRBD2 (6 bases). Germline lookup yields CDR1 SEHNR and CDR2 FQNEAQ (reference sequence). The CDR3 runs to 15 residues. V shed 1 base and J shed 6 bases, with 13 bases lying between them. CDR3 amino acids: CASSLGAGGSNEQFF. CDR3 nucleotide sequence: TGTGCCAGCAGCTTAGGGGCCGGGGGATCCAATGAGCAGTTCTTC.

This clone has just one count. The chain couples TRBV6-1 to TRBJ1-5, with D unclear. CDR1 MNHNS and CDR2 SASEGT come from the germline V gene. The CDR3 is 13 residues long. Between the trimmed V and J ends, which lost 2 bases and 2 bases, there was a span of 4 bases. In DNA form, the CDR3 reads TGTGCCAGCAGTGAACGGGGCAATCAGCCCCAGCATTTT. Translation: CASSERGNQPQHF.

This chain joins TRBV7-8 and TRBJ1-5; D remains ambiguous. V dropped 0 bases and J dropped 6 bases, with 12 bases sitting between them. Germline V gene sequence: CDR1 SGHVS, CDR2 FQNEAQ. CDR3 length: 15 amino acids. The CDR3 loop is CASSLARVPFQPQHF. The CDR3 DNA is TGTGCCAGCAGCTTAGCGCGAGTTCCGTTTCAGCCCCAGCATTTT. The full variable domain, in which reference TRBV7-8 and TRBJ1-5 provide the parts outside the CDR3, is GAGVSQSPRYKVAKRGQDVALRCDPISGHVSLFWYQQALGQGPEFLTYFQNEAQLDKSGLPSDRFFAERPEGSVSTLKIQRTQQEDSAVYLCASSLARVPFQPQHFGDGTRLSIL.

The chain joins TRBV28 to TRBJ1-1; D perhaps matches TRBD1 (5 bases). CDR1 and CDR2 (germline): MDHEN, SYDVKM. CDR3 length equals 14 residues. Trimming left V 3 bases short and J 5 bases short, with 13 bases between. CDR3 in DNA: TGTGCCAGCAGTTTTACGGCCAGGGCAACTGAAGCTTTCTTT. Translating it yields CASSFTARATEAFF. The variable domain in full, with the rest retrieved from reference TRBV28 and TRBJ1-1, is DVKVTQSSRYLVKRTGEKVFLECVQDMDHENMFWYRQDPGLGLRLIYFSYDVKMKEKGDIPEGYSVSREKKERFSLILESASTNQTSMYLCASSFTARATEAFFGQGTRLTVV.

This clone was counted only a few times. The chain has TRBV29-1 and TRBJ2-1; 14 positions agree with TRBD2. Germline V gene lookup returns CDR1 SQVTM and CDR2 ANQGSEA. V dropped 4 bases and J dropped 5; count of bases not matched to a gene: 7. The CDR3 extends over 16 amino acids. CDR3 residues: CSVGRGLAGADNEQFF. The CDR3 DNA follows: TGCAGCGTTGGAAGGGGACTAGCGGGGGCCGACAATGAGCAGTTCTTC.

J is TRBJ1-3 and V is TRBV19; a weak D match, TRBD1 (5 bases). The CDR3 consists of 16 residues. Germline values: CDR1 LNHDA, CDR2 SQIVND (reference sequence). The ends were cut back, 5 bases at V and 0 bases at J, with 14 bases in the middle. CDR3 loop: CASSLDRMYSGNTIYF. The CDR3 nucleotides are TGTGCCAGTAGTCTCGACAGAATGTACTCTGGAAACACCATATATTTT.

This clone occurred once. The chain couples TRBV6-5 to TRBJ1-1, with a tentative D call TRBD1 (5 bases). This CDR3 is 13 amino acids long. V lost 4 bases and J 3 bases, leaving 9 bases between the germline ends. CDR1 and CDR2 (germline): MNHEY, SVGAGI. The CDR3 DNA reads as TGTGCCAGCAGTTGGGGAGGGGACACTGAAGCTTTCTTT. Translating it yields CASSWGGDTEAFF.

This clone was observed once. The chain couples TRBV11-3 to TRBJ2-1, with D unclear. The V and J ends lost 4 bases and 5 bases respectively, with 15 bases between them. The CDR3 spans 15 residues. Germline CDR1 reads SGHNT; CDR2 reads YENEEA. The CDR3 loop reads CASSSRLEINNEQFF. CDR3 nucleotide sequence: TGTGCCAGCAGCTCGCGACTCGAAATTAACAATGAGCAGTTCTTC.

The CDR3 nucleotides are TGTGCCAGCAGTTTAGCGGGGGGCTACGAGCAGTACTTC. It yields the protein CASSLAGGYEQYF. V and J are TRBV2 and TRBJ2-7, with TRBD2 matching over 10 bases. The ends lost 5 bases at V and 3 bases at J; junction bases unmatched: 1. The V gene's germline CDR1 is SNHLY and CDR2 FYNNEI. CDR3 length: 13 residues.

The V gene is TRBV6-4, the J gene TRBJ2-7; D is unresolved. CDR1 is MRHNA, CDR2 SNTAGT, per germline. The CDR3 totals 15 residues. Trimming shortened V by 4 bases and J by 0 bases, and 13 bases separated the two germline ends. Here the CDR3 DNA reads TGTGCCAGCAGTGTCTACCGACTTATCTCCTACGAGCAGTACTTC. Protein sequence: CASSVYRLISYEQYF.

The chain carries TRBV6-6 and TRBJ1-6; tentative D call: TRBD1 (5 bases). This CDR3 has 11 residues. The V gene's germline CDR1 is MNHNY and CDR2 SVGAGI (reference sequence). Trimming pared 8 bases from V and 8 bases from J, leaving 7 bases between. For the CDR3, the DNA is TGTGCCAGCGGGGGGGATTCACCCCTCCACTTT. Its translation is CASGGDSPLHF.